Below, one T cell receptor beta chain is given with its context. This sample is drawn from a study of shared T cell receptors in the human thymus. The CDR3 sequence is 16 residues long. Germline CDR1 reads GTSNPN; CDR2 reads SVGIG (reference sequence). V was cut by 3 bases and J by 0 bases, with 18 bases left in between. Profiled with immunoSEQ multiplex PCR; TCRdb holds only in-frame clones, not every one. The table lists 630,000 or so clones, approximately 89% of them singletons. This same sample was also part of a study on human thymus T cells. According to that study: Corrective cardiac operations yielded the resected thymus tissue. There appeared to be biased usage of V and J genes in thymic and blood repertoires. Reports from related research described highly overlapping thymic repertoires among unrelated individuals.

The source is a boy less than two years old with a congenital heart defect. The chain uses TRBV30 and TRBJ2-7; weak D call: TRBD1 (6 bases). Source material: thymocytes. The CDR3 protein is CAWRKTVQGHSYEQYF. The CDR3 coding sequence is TGTGCCTGGAGGAAAACCGTTCAGGGGCACTCCTACGAGCAGTACTTC.